This T cell receptor beta chain stems from a study of blood T cell repertoires in COVID-19. Across the study: Samples came from the United States, Italy and Spain, spanning acute and convalescent COVID-19.

Assay: immunoSEQ multiplex PCR; the TCRdb copy retains only in-frame clones and omits some. The sample carries some 50,000 clones, more than 75% recorded once. Looked up from germline, CDR1 is MGHRA and CDR2 is YSYEKL. Losses at the gene ends were 4 bases for V and 4 bases for J; bases not matched to a gene: 13. This CDR3 is built from 18 residues. This chain uses TRBV4-1 with TRBJ2-6, with 7 bases that match TRBD2. The clonotype was recovered from a woman aged 80 or over with acute or convalescent COVID-19. Sequenced: peripheral blood. CDR3 bases: TGCGCCAGCAGCCCGGACCAGGAAGCGGGGAGCGGGGCCAACGTCCTGACTTTC. Protein sequence: CASSPDQEAGSGANVLTF.